The clone carrying this TCR beta chain has a handful of counts. No antigen is known for it. The J segment lost 8 bases and the V segment lost 4 bases, leaving 5 bases of the junction unmatched. The CDR3 is 13 amino acids. This sample is drawn from a study of T cells after yellow fever vaccination. Regarding the study as a whole: Although most clonotypes did not, a small share appeared in both CD4 and CD8 compartments. Contamination by abundant bulk-population clonotypes could be present in FACS-sorted repertoires. Peaking faster, on day 5 versus 15, the secondary response was nonetheless weaker.

For TCR, cDNA came from 5'RACE template switching, which added a universal primer site and UMIs. TCRdb re-analysed the 5' RACE reads in MiXCR, keeping a single row per CDR3 protein. The repertoire has a few hundred thousand distinct CDR3 sequences, about 4% of them found once; the top ten carry around 23%. The sequenced sample was PBMCs, obtained 5 days after the yellow fever booster vaccination. The clonotype was recovered from a man between 18 and 35 years old who received the YFV17D yellow fever vaccine. The chain employs TRBV12-3 or TRBV12-4 and TRBJ2-3, with TRBD2 identical over 8 bases. The chain's CDR3 is CASSSHGGVTQYF. The CDR3 nucleotides read TGTGCCAGCAGTTCCCACGGGGGGGTTACGCAGTATTTT.